Described below is a single TCR beta chain sequence and its context. The antigen is not known. A second PCR of roughly 7 to 11 cycles used a sample-barcoded 5' primer and a J-beta primer mix. Via MiXCR, TCRdb re-called the 5' RACE reads, giving one row per CDR3 protein. The table records 800,000 or so distinct CDR3 sequences, 25% of them present only once. The record originates from a study of blood T cells in healthy people across ages. Study-level results: Investigators viewed diversity estimates from one million T cells as underestimates, the study reported. Roughly linearly, TCR beta diversity per million T cells fell as age increased.

This CDR3 contains 15 residues. CDR1 is SGHTA and CDR2 is FQGNSA in the germline V gene. These data were also reused for a study on T cells of mothers and their children.

The source of this sequence is a boy younger than 18 in good health. Sequences were obtained from blood. The V call is TRBV7-2, the J call TRBJ2-7, with D perhaps matching TRBD2 (5 bases). The DNA end is a closer match to TRBJ2-1, so the J assignment may be wrong. The CDR3 is CASSLVGLGSDEQFF. Here the CDR3 DNA reads TGTGCCAGCAGCTTAGTTGGGCTAGGTAGCGATGAGCAGTTCTTC.